The 11 T cell receptor beta chains below were found in one sample sequenced in a study of cytomegalovirus exposure and HLA in healthy donors. PCR primers comprised 60 Vbeta and 13 Jbeta primers. Libraries were prepared by immunoSEQ multiplex PCR; TCRdb keeps only in-frame clonotypes and omits some of them. The specimen's table records about 130,000 clones. The sequencing sample was made of PBMCs. Receptor source: a young man in good health and CMV-seronegative.

Worth noting for this clone: At one end, the junction sequence differs from germline, possibly due to a read error. Other DNA sequences within the sample encode an identical CDR3. J is TRBJ1-1 and V is TRBV6-5; possibly TRBD1 for D (6 bases). Germline CDR1 and CDR2: MNHEY and SVGAGI. The CDR3 is made up of 13 amino acids. CDR3 in DNA: TGTGCCAGCCTCAATGGGGGGGGCTTAGAAGCTTTCTTC. Translated, it gives CASLNGGGLEAFF.

This chain links TRBV5-4 with TRBJ2-1; maybe TRBD2 (5 bases). Per the germline V gene, CDR1 is SGHNT and CDR2 is YYREEE (reference sequence). V was pared by 6 bases and J by 6 bases, with 13 bases between. This CDR3 spans 13 amino acids. This chain's CDR3 is CASKFLAVNEQFF. CDR3 DNA sequence: TGTGCCAGCAAGTTTCTAGCTGTCAATGAGCAGTTCTTC.

The chain joins TRBV5-1 to TRBJ1-6; D remains unclear. Germline loops: CDR1 SGHRS, CDR2 YFSETQ. The length of the CDR3 is 17 residues. Trimming cost V 2 bases and J 0 bases, with 12 bases left between them. CDR3 residues: CASSFFGLSSYNSPLHF. The CDR3 DNA sequence: TGCGCCAGCAGCTTCTTCGGTTTGAGCTCCTATAATTCACCCCTCCACTTT. Full variable domain (missing parts from reference TRBV5-1 and TRBJ1-6): KAGVTQTPRYLIKTRGQQVTLSCSPISGHRSVSWYQQTPGQGLQFLFEYFSETQRNKGNFPGRFSGRQFSNSRSEMNVSTLELGDSALYLCASSFFGLSSYNSPLHFGNGTRLTVT.

The rearrangement uses TRBV7-3 and TRBJ2-1; 13 bases line up with TRBD2. Germline V gene data show CDR1 as SGHTA and CDR2 as FQGTGA. CDR3 length: 20 residues. The junction had 13 bases not matched to a gene; V was cut back by 5 bases and J by 0 bases. The CDR3 sequence is CASSHPRRGTSGTSYNEQFF. The DNA of the CDR3 is TGTGCCAGCAGCCACCCTAGACGCGGGACTAGCGGGACCTCCTACAATGAGCAGTTCTTC.

The chain is built from TRBV29-1 and TRBJ2-1, with 14 bases that match TRBD2. The CDR3 loop spans 15 amino acids. J was trimmed by 10 bases and V by 6 bases; bases with no gene match: 11. CDR1 and CDR2 from the germline V gene are SQVTM and ANQGSEA. This chain's CDR3 is CSVVRGLAGAWEQFF. In nucleotides, the CDR3 is TGCAGCGTAGTGAGGGGACTAGCGGGAGCTTGGGAGCAGTTCTTC.

The chain combines TRBV27 with TRBJ2-7; no firm D call. Germline V lookup: CDR1 MNHEY, CDR2 SMNVEV (reference sequence). Deletions cut 9 bases from V and 3 bases from J, with 12 bases between. There are 12 residues in the CDR3. CDR3: CASRGPYYEQYF. For the CDR3, the DNA is TGTGCCAGTCGCGGTCCTTACTACGAGCAGTACTTC.

The chain recombines TRBV7-9 with TRBJ1-2, with 8 bases aligning to TRBD1. Trimming at V came to 4 bases and at J to 4 bases, leaving 2 bases not matched to a gene. The length of the CDR3 is 13 residues. Germline assignment: CDR1 SEHNR and CDR2 FQNEAQ (reference sequence). The CDR3 bases are TGTGCCAGCAGCTCTGACAGGGGCTATGGCTACACCTTC. This codes for CASSSDRGYGYTF. The entire variable domain, with the rest obtained from reference TRBV7-9 and TRBJ1-2, is as follows: DTGVSQNPRHKITKRGQNVTFRCDPISEHNRLYWYRQTLGQGPEFLTYFQNEAQLEKSRLLSDRFSAERPKGSFSTLEIQRTEQGDSAMYLCASSSDRGYGYTFGSGTRLTVV.

The chain carries TRBV19 and TRBJ1-1; the match to TRBD1 covers 7 bases. V lost 5 bases, J lost 4 bases, and 4 bases stayed unmatched. Germline V gives CDR1 LNHDA, CDR2 SQIVND (reference sequence). The CDR3 totals 13 residues. The CDR3 spells CASSGQGVTEAFF. The CDR3 DNA reads as TGTGCCAGTAGTGGCCAGGGGGTCACTGAAGCTTTCTTT.

The V gene is TRBV7-2, the J gene TRBJ2-7; 8 nucleotides line up with TRBD1. V shed 4 bases, J shed 4 bases, and the junction held 12 bases outside the gene matches. The CDR3 totals 16 residues. In germline, CDR1 is SGHTA, CDR2 FQGNSA. The CDR3 sequence is CASSSPSRTGKYEQYF. In DNA, the CDR3 is TGTGCCAGCAGCTCCCCGTCGAGGACAGGGAAGTACGAGCAGTACTTC.

This chain joins TRBV6-4 and TRBJ2-7; 7 bases are shared with TRBD1. The CDR3 has 17 amino acids. The V and J ends lost 10 bases and 3 bases, in that order; junction bases with no gene match: 21. CDR1 and CDR2 from the germline V gene are MRHNA and SNTAGT. CDR3 in DNA: TGTGCCAACCTCCTAGCCCAACGGACAGGCGCCATCTACGAGCAGTACTTC. This encodes CANLLAQRTGAIYEQYF.

This rearrangement joins TRBV7-2 to TRBJ2-7, with TRBD2 identical over 9 bases. The trim removed 8 bases at V and 6 bases at J, leaving 8 bases unmatched. The V gene's germline CDR1 is SGHTA and CDR2 FQGNSA. The CDR3 length is 13 residues. The CDR3 DNA follows: TGTGCCAGCCTCGTAGCGGGAGCGGTCGAGCAGTACTTC. Translating gives CASLVAGAVEQYF.